This T cell receptor (beta chain) was recovered during a study of T cells after yellow fever vaccination. In the study overall: Some fractions had low cell numbers, and these were prepared with SMART-Seq v4 Ultra Low Input.

Many counts were recorded for this clonotype. A much bigger clone sits one base away, suggesting this may be a read error. TCRdb redid the calling of the 5' RACE reads with MiXCR, one entry per CDR3 protein. This sample has 25,000 to 30,000 distinct CDR3 sequences, with about 5% found just once. The clonotype comes from a man aged 25 to 40 who received the YFV17D yellow fever vaccine. Specimen: CD8+ T cells sorted from PBMCs, collected 10 days after the yellow fever booster vaccination.

The CDR3 coding sequence is TGTGCCAGCAGCTTAGCTAGCGGCTACAATGAGCAGTTCTTC. Its protein product is CASSLASGYNEQFF. The chain employs TRBV11-3 and TRBJ2-1, with 7 bases lining up with TRBD2. Trimming took 1 base from V and 3 from J; bases not matched to a gene: 0. The CDR3 has 14 residues. Per germline, CDR1 SGHNT and CDR2 YENEEA.